These 12 T cell receptor beta chains originate from one sample sequenced in a study of identical twins. TCRdb re-called the 5' RACE reads with MiXCR, one entry per CDR3 protein. This sample has roughly 690,000 distinct CDR3 sequences; around 6% occur once, and the top ten carry about 2%. Sequencing input: naive T cells sorted from blood. The receptors stem from a young man in good health.

Only one count was recorded for this clonotype. This rearrangement joins TRBV6-2 or TRBV6-3 to TRBJ2-7; the D is unclear. Between the trimmed V and J ends, which lost 6 bases and 6 bases, there was a span of 21 bases. CDR3 length equals 15 residues. Germline V CDR1 and CDR2: MNHEY, SVGEGT. CDR3 sequence (DNA): TGTGCCAGCAGCCAACGAGCCCCCCAGCTCCCCGAGCAGTACTTC. Translation gives CASSQRAPQLPEQYF.

This clonotype was seen a handful of times. V usage is TRBV14 and J usage is TRBJ2-2; D may be TRBD1 or TRBD2 (5 bases each). This CDR3 has 15 residues. V was cut by 4 bases and J by 4 bases, with 13 bases left in between. Germline CDR1 SGHDN, CDR2 FVKESK. CDR3 nucleotides: TGTGCCAGCAGCCCCAGGGCAGGAGGCACCGGGGAGCTGTTTTTT. Translation gives CASSPRAGGTGELFF.

This sequence joins TRBV6-1 and TRBJ2-7; D unresolved. The CDR3 covers 13 residues. Germline V gene sequence: CDR1 MNHNS, CDR2 SASEGT. V shed 8 bases and J shed 2 bases, with 13 bases lying between them. The CDR3 reads CASRPTTTYEQYF. The CDR3 nucleotides read TGTGCCAGCCGTCCGACAACTACCTACGAGCAGTACTTC.

The chain's CDR3 is CASSAGREGPDTQYF. The CDR3, as DNA: TGTGCCAGCAGCGCCGGGAGGGAAGGGCCCGATACGCAGTATTTT. V gene TRBV21-1 combines with J gene TRBJ2-3; TRBD2 is the table's D call, not checked against the DNA. TRBV21-1 is annotated as a pseudogene. The CDR3 consists of 15 residues.

This chain joins TRBV27 and TRBJ2-5; D gene unclear. The CDR3 contains 14 residues. Germline V CDR1 and CDR2: MNHEY, SMNVEV (reference sequence). Trimming removed 2 bases at V and 5 bases at J, with 12 bases between. CDR3 in DNA: TGTGCCAGCAGTTTACCAGGCCGGCGCGAGACCCAGTACTTC. Its protein is CASSLPGRRETQYF.

This chain connects TRBV28 to TRBJ2-7, with TRBD2 as a possible D gene (6 bases). Germline V CDR1 and CDR2: MDHEN, SYDVKM. Trimming stripped 1 base from V and 9 bases from J, with 16 bases between. The CDR3 runs to 14 residues. In DNA, the CDR3 is TGTGCCAGCAGTTTATCCCCGGGACTCAGGCGGCAGTACTTC. Protein: CASSLSPGLRRQYF.

The rearrangement uses TRBV19 and TRBJ2-1, with TRBD2 matching 7 bases. The CDR3 loop spans 11 amino acids. Germline V gene data show CDR1 as LNHDA and CDR2 as SQIVND (reference sequence). V lost 10 bases to trimming and J lost 13 bases; unmatched junction nucleotides: 10. Written as DNA, the CDR3 is TGTGCCACTAGGGTTAAGCGGGGTCAGTTCTTC. Its protein product is CATRVKRGQFF. Combining the CDR3 with reference TRBV19 and TRBJ2-1 gives the whole variable domain DGGITQSPKYLFRKEGQNVTLSCEQNLNHDAMYWYRQDPGQGLRLIYYSQIVNDFQKGDIAEGYSVSREKKESFPLTVTSAQKNPTAFYLCATRVKRGQFFGPGTRLTVL.

This clonotype appeared a few times. The chain is built from TRBV9 and TRBJ1-2, with TRBD1 matching 7 bases. Germline V gene data show CDR1 as SGDLS and CDR2 as YYNGEE. There are 14 residues in the CDR3. Trimming removed 0 bases from V and 8 bases from J; junction bases left unmatched: 7. CDR3 sequence reads: CASSVGGQSTGYTF. In nucleotides, the CDR3 is TGTGCCAGCAGCGTAGGGGGACAGAGTACGGGCTACACCTTC.

This clonotype was counted only a few times. J is TRBJ2-1 and V is TRBV12-3 or TRBV12-4, with 7 bases lining up with TRBD2. V shed 1 base and J 8 bases; nucleotides not matched to a gene: 8. The CDR3 sequence is 15 residues long. The CDR3 is CASSLGGRAVDEQFF. CDR3 sequence (DNA): TGTGCCAGCAGTTTAGGTGGGAGGGCTGTGGATGAGCAGTTCTTC.

The V gene is TRBV15, the J gene TRBJ2-7, with TRBD2 as a possible D gene (6 bases). Germline V gives CDR1 LNHNV, CDR2 YYDKDF (reference sequence). This CDR3 contains 15 residues. V was trimmed by 5 bases and J by 0 bases, leaving 14 bases between them. The CDR3 sequence is CATSPTSGRSYEQYF. The DNA of the CDR3 is TGTGCCACCAGCCCTACGAGCGGGCGCTCCTACGAGCAGTACTTC.

V gene TRBV20-1 combines with J gene TRBJ1-5; D not certain. The CDR3 contains 14 residues. Germline V gives CDR1 DFQATT, CDR2 SNEGSKA (reference sequence). Trimming took off 4 bases at V and 7 bases at J, with 17 bases between the two ends. The CDR3 bases are TGCAGTGCTACTATTGCCCCTAAGGGACAGCCCCAGCATTTT. Protein: CSATIAPKGQPQHF.

In its sample, this clonotype was seen a few times. The rearrangement uses TRBV4-1 and TRBJ1-5, with 8 positions matching TRBD1. Unmatched junction bases numbered 4, after V lost 2 bases and J lost 1 base. The CDR3 contains 16 residues. CDR1 MGHRA and CDR2 YSYEKL come from the germline V gene. The CDR3 sequence: CASSQPTGASNQPQHF. CDR3 nucleotide sequence: TGCGCCAGCAGCCAACCGACAGGGGCAAGCAATCAGCCCCAGCATTTT.